This T cell receptor (beta chain) was observed in a study of cytomegalovirus exposure and HLA in healthy donors. Whole-study results and caveats: Later analysis showed most CMV-associated TCR beta chains appearing HLA-restricted.

As for this clone: Its specificity is not known.

CDR1 is SGHAT and CDR2 is FQNNGV in the germline V gene. Deletions cut 0 bases from V and 9 bases from J, with 15 bases between. The CDR3 is made up of 14 amino acids. The primer mix had 60 Vbeta and 13 Jbeta primers. Profiling relied on immunoSEQ multiplex PCR, and the TCRdb table lists in-frame clones only, not all of them. The table shows fewer than 130,000 clones, with more than 65% occurring only once. This clonotype was sampled from a young man in good health and CMV-seropositive. Sequenced: PBMCs. The V and J genes are TRBV11-2 and TRBJ2-7; D gene uncertain. In DNA, the CDR3 is TGTGCCAGCAGCTTAGATCATACGGCGGTGGTGCAGTACTTC. Protein sequence: CASSLDHTAVVQYF.